Following are 4 T cell receptor beta chains from one sample sequenced in a study of OX40 agonist ivuxolimab in advanced cancers. The protocol was immunoSEQ multiplex PCR, while the TCRdb copy is restricted to in-frame clones and leaves out a portion. This table holds 40,000 to 50,000 clones, about 88% found once. Sequenced material: CD4+ or CD8+ T cells sorted from blood, taken in a trial of the OX40 agonist ivuxolimab. These receptors all stem from an adult with an advanced solid tumor such as melanoma, head and neck, liver or kidney cancer.

The gene calls are TRBV28 and TRBJ2-3; D is unresolved. This CDR3 is built from 13 residues. V dropped 2 bases and J dropped 5 bases, with 8 bases sitting between them. Germline CDR1 and CDR2: MDHEN and SYDVKM. Written as DNA, the CDR3 is TGTGCCAGCAGTTTACTTACCGAAGATACGCAGTATTTT. Its translation is CASSLLTEDTQYF.

The chain couples TRBV7-9 to TRBJ2-2; no clear D gene. The CDR3 totals 13 residues. V lost 5 bases and J 6 bases, leaving 10 bases between the germline ends. The germline V gene has CDR1 SEHNR and CDR2 FQNEAQ (reference sequence). CDR3 residues: CASSQAQAGELFF. The CDR3 coding sequence is TGTGCCAGCAGCCAAGCACAAGCCGGGGAGCTGTTTTTT.

The chain combines TRBV25-1 with TRBJ2-7, with TRBD2 matching over 11 bases. This CDR3 has 15 amino acids. The ends lost 10 bases at V and 3 bases at J; junction bases unmatched: 11. CDR1 and CDR2 from the germline V gene are MGHDK and SYGVNS. This CDR3 reads CATQTSGEFRYEQYF. For the CDR3, the DNA is TGTGCCACCCAGACTAGCGGGGAGTTCCGCTACGAGCAGTACTTC.

The V gene is TRBV13, the J gene TRBJ2-7; TRBD1 agrees at 7 bases. This CDR3 has 14 amino acids. Germline trimming cut 8 bases from V and 3 bases from J; bases unmatched to any gene: 10. The V gene's germline CDR1 is PRHDT and CDR2 FYEKMQ (reference sequence). Here the CDR3 DNA reads TGTGCCAGCGGCCGAGGCCAGGGGGTCTACGAGCAGTACTTC. Translated, it gives CASGRGQGVYEQYF.